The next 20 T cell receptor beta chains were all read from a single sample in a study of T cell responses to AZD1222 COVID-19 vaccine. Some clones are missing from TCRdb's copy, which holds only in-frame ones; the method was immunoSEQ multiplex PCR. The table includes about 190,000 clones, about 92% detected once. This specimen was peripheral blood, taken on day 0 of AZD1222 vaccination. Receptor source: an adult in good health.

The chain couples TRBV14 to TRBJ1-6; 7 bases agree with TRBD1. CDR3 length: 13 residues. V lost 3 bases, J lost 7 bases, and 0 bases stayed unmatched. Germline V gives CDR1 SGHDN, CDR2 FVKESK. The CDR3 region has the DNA TGTGCCAGCAGCCAGGACAGGAATTCACCCCTCCACTTT. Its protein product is CASSQDRNSPLHF.

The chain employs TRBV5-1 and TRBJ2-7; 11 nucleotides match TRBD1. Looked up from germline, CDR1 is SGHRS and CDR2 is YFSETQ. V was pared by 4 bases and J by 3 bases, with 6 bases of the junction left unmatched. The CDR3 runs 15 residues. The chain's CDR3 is CASSGSGTGGYEQYF. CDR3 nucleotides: TGCGCCAGCAGCGGCTCCGGGACAGGGGGCTACGAGCAGTACTTC.

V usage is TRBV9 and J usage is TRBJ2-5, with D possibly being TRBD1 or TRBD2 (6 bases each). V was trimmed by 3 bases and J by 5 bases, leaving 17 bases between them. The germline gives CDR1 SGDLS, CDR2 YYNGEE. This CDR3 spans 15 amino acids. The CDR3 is CASSASPGAWETQYF. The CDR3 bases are TGTGCCAGCAGCGCTTCCCCGGGGGCTTGGGAGACCCAGTACTTC.

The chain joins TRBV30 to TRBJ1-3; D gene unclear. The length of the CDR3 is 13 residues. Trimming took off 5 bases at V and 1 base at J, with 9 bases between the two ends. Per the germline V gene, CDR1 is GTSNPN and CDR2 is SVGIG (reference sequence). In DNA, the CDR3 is TGTGCCTGGGCGACGGGGTCTGGAAACACCATATATTTT. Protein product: CAWATGSGNTIYF. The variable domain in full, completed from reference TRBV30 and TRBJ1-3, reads SQTIHQWPATLVQPVGSPLSLECTVEGTSNPNLYWYRQAAGRGLQLLFYSVGIGQISSEVPQNLSASRPQDRQFILSSKKLLLSDSGFYLCAWATGSGNTIYFGEGSWLTVV.

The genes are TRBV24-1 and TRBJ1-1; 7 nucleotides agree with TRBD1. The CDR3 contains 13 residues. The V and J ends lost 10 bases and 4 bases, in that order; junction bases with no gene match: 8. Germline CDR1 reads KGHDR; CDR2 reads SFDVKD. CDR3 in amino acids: CATGGGGGTEAFF. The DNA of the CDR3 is TGTGCCACGGGAGGGGGCGGGGGCACTGAAGCTTTCTTT.

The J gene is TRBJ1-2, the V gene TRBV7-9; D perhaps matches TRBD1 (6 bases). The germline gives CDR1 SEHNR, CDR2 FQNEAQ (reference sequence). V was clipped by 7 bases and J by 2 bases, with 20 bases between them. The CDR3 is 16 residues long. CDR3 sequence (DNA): TGTGCCAGCATTTCGCCCGGGGGGCCGTCAAACTATGGCTACACCTTC. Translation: CASISPGGPSNYGYTF.

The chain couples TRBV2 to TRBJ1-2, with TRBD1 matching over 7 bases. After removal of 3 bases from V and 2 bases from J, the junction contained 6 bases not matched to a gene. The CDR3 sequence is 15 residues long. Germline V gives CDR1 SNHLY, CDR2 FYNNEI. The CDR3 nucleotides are TGTGCCAGCAGTGAGCAACAGGGGACGAACTATGGCTACACCTTC. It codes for CASSEQQGTNYGYTF.

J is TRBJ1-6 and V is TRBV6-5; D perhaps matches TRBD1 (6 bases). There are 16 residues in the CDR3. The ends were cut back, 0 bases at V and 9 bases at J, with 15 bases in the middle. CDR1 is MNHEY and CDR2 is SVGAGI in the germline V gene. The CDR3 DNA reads TGTGCCAGCAGTTACTCGAAGGGGATAGGGGGTTCACCCCTCCACTTT. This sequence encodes CASSYSKGIGGSPLHF.

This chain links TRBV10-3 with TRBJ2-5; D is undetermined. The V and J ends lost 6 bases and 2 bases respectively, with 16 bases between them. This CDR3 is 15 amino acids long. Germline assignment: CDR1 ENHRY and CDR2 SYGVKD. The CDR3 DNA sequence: TGTGCCATCAGCCATGGGAATATAGGGCAAGAGACCCAGTACTTC. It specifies CAISHGNIGQETQYF.

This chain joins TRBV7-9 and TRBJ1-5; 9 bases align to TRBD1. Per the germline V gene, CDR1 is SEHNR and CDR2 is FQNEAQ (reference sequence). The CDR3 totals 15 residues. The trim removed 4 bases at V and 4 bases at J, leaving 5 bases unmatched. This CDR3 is CASSSGQGINQPQHF. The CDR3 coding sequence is TGTGCCAGCAGCTCGGGACAGGGTATTAATCAGCCCCAGCATTTT.

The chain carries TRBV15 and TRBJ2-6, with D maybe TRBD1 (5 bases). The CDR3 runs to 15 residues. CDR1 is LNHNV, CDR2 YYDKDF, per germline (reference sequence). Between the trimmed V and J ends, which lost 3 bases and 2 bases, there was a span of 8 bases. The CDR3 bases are TGTGCCACCAGCAGGGGCAGGGCTGGGGCCAACGTCCTGACTTTC. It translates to CATSRGRAGANVLTF. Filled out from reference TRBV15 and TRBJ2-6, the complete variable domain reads DAMVIQNPRYQVTQFGKPVTLSCSQTLNHNVMYWYQQKSSQAPKLLFHYYDKDFNNEADTPDNFQSRRPNTSFCFLDIRSPGLGDTAMYLCATSRGRAGANVLTFGAGSRLTVL.

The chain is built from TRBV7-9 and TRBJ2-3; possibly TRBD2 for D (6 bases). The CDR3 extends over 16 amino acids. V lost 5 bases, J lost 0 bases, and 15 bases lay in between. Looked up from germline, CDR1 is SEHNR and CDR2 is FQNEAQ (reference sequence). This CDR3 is CASSQPTRRSTDTQYF. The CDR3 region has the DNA TGTGCCAGCAGCCAACCGACTAGGCGAAGCACAGATACGCAGTATTTT.

Here the CDR3 reads CAVAGAQHTEAFF. The DNA for the CDR3 is TGTGCCGTCGCTGGAGCCCAGCACACTGAAGCTTTCTTT. The V and J genes are TRBV10-3 and TRBJ1-1, with D hard to call. The germline V and J ends were trimmed by 11 bases and 3 bases, with 16 bases remaining between them. Germline V gene lookup returns CDR1 ENHRY and CDR2 SYGVKD. There are 13 residues in the CDR3.

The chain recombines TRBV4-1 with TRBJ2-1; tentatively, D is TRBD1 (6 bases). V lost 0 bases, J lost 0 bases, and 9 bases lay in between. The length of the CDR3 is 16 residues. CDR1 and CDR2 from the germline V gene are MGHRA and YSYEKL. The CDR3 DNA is TGCGCCAGCAGCCAAGATCAAGGGGGCTCCTACAATGAGCAGTTCTTC. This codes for CASSQDQGGSYNEQFF.

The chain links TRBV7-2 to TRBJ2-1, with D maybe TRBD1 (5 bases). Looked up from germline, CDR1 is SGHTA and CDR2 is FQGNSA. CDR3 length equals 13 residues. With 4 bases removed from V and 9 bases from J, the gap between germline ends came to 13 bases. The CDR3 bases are TGTGCCAGCAGCTCGACCACGCAGGGTGAGCAGTTCTTC. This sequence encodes CASSSTTQGEQFF. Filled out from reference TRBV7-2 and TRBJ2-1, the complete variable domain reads GAGVSQSPSNKVTEKGKDVELRCDPISGHTALYWYRQSLGQGLEFLIYFQGNSAPDKSGLPSDRFSAERTGGSVSTLTIQRTQQEDSAVYLCASSSTTQGEQFFGPGTRLTVL.

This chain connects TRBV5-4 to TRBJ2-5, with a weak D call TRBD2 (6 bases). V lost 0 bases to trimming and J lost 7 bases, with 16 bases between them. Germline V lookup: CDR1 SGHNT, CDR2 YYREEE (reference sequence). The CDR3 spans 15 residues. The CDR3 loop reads CASSLASSGVVTQYF. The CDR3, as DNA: TGTGCCAGCAGCTTGGCCAGTTCGGGGGTTGTGACCCAGTACTTC.

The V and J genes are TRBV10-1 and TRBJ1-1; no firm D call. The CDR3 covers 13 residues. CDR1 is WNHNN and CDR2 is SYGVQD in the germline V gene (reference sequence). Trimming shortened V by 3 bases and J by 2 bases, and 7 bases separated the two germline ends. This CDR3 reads CASSEQTNTEAFF. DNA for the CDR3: TGCGCCAGCAGTGAACAGACTAACACTGAAGCTTTCTTT.

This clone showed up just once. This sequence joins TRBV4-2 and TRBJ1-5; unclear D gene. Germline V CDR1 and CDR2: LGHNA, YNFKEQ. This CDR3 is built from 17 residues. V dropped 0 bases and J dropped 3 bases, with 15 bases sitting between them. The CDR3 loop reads CASSQDSEGSNNQPQHF. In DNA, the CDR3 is TGTGCCAGCAGCCAAGATTCGGAGGGAAGCAACAATCAGCCCCAGCATTTT.

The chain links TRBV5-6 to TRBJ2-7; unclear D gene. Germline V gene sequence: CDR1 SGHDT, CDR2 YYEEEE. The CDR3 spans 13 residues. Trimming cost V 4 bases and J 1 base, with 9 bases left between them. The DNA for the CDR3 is TGTGCCAGCAGCCCCGGGCAGTCCTACGAGCAGTACTTC. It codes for CASSPGQSYEQYF. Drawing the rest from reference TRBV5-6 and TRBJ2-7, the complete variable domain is DAGVTQSPTHLIKTRGQQVTLRCSPKSGHDTVSWYQQALGQGPQFIFQYYEEEERQRGNFPDRFSGHQFPNYSSELNVNALLLGDSALYLCASSPGQSYEQYFGPGTRLTVT.

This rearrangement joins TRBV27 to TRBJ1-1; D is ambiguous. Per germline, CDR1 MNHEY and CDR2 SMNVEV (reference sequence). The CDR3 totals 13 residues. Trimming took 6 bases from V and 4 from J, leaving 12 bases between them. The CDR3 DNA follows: TGTGCCAGCAGCCAAGGGTTACGCACTGAAGCTTTCTTT. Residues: CASSQGLRTEAFF.